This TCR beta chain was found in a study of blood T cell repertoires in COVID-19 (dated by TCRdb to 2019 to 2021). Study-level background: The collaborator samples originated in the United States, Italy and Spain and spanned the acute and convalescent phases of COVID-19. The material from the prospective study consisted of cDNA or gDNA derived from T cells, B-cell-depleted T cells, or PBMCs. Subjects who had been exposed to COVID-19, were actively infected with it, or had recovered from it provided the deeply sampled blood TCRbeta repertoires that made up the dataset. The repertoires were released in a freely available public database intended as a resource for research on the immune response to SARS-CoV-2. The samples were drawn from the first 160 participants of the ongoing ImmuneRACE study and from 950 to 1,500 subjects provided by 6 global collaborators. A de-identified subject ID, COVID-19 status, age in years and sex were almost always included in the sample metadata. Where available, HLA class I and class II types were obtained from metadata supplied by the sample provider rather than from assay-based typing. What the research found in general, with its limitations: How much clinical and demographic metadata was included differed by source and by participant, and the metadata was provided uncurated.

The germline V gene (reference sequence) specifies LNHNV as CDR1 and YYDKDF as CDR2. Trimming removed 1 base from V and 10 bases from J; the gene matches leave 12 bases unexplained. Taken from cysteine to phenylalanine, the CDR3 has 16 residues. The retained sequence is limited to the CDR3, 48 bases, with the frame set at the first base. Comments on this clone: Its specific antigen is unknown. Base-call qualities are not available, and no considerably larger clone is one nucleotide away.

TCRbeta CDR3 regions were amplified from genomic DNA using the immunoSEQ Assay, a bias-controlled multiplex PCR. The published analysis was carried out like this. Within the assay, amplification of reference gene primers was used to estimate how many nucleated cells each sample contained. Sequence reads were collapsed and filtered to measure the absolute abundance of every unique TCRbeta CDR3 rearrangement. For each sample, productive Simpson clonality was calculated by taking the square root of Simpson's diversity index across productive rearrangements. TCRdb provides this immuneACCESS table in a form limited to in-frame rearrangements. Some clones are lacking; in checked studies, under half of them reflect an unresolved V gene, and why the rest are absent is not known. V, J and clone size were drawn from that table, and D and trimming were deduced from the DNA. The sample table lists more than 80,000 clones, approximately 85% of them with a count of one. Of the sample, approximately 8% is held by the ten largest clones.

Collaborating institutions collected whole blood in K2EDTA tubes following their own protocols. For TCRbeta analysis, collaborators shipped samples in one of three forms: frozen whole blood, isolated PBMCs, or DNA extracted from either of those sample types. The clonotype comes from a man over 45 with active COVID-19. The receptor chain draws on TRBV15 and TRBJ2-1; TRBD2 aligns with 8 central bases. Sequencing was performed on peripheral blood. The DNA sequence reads TGTGCCACCAGCAGAGTCCACACGGGGGGGCCCGGGGAGCAGTTCTTC. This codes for CATSRVHTGGPGEQFF. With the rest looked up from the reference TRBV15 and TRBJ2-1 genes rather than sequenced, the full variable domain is DAMVIQNPRYQVTQFGKPVTLSCSQTLNHNVMYWYQQKSSQAPKLLFHYYDKDFNNEADTPDNFQSRRPNTSFCFLDIRSPGLGDTAMYLCATSRVHTGGPGEQFFGPGTRLTVL.